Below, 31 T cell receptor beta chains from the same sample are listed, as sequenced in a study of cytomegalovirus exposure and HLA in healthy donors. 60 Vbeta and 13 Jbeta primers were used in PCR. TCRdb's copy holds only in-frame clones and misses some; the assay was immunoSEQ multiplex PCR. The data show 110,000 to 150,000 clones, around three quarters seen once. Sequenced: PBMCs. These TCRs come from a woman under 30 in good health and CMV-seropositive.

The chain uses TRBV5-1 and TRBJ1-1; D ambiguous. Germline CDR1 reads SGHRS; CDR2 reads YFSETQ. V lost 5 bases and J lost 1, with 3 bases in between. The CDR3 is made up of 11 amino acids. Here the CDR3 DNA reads TGCGCCAGCAGTCAGAACACTGAAGCTTTCTTT. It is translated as CASSQNTEAFF.

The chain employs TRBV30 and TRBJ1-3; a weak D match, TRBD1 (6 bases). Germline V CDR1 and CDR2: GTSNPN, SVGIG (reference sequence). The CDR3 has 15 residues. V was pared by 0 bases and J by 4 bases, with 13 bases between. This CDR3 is CAWSVRAGVGNTIYF. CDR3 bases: TGTGCCTGGAGTGTCCGGGCAGGGGTGGGAAACACCATATATTTT.

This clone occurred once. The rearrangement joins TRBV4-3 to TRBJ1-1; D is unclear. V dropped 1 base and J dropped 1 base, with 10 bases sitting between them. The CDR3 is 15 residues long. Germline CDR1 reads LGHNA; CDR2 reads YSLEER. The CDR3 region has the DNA TGCGCCAGCAGCCAAGTGGTGCAGGCGAACACTGAAGCTTTCTTT. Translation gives CASSQVVQANTEAFF.

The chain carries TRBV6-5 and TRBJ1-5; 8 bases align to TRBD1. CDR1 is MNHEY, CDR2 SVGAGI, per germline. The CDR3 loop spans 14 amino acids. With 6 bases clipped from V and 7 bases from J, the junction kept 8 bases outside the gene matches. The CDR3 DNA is TGTGCCAGCAGGCCCCAGGGGGCATGGCAGCCCCAGCATTTT. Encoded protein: CASRPQGAWQPQHF.

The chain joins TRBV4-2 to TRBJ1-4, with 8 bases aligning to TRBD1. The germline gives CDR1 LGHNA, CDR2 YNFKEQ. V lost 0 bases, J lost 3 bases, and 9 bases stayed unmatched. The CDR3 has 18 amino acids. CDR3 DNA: TGTGCCAGCAGCCAAGAGCCCCTCTGGGACAGGCCTAATGAAAAACTGTTTTTT. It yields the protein CASSQEPLWDRPNEKLFF.

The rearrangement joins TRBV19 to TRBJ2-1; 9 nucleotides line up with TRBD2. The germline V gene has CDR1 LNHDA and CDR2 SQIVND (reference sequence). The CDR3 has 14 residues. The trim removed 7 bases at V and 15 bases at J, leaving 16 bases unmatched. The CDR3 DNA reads TGTGCCAGTAACGGCGGGGGGGCCACGCTAAAGAGGTTCTTC. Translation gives CASNGGGATLKRFF. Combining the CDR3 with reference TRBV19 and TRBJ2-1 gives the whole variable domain DGGITQSPKYLFRKEGQNVTLSCEQNLNHDAMYWYRQDPGQGLRLIYYSQIVNDFQKGDIAEGYSVSREKKESFPLTVTSAQKNPTAFYLCASNGGGATLKRFFGPGTRLTVL.

CDR3 DNA: TGTGCCAGCAGCCCGGGACAGGGGGTGGTGGAGACCCAGTACTTC. It is translated as CASSPGQGVVETQYF. The chain joins TRBV6-1 to TRBJ2-5, with TRBD1 matching 11 bases. Germline assignment: CDR1 MNHNS and CDR2 SASEGT. After removal of 6 bases from V and 5 bases from J, the junction contained 8 bases not matched to a gene. The CDR3 is made up of 15 amino acids.

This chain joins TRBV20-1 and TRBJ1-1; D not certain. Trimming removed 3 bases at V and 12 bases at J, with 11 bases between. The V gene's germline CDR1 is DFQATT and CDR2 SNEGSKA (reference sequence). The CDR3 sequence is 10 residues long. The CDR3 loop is CSARPLRSFF. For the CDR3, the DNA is TGCAGTGCTAGGCCCCTGCGATCTTTCTTT.

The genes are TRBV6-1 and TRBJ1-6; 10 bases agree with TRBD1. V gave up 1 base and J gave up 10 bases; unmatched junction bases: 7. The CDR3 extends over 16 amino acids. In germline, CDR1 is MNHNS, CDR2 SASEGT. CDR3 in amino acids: CASSEVLGQGNSPLHF. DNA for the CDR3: TGTGCCAGCAGTGAAGTGTTGGGACAGGGGAACTCACCCCTCCACTTT.

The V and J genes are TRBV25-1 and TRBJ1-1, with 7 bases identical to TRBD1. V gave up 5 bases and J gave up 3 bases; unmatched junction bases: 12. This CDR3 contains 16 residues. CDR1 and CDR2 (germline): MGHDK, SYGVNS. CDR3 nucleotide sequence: TGTGCCAGCAGTCCGCGGGACAGTCAGATAGACACTGAAGCTTTCTTT. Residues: CASSPRDSQIDTEAFF.

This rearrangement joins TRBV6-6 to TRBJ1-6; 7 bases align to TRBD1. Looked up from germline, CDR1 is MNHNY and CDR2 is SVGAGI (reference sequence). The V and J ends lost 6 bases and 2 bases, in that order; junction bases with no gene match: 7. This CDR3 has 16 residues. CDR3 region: CASRTTGAAYNSPLHF. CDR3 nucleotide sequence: TGTGCCAGCAGGACCACAGGGGCAGCCTATAATTCACCCCTCCACTTT.

The CDR3 DNA reads as TGTGCCAGCAGAGAAACAGGGGAGAGTTATGGCTACACCTTC. This sequence encodes CASRETGESYGYTF. V and J are TRBV27 and TRBJ1-2; 7 nucleotides align to TRBD1. With 6 bases clipped from V and 5 bases from J, the junction kept 9 bases outside the gene matches. Germline loops: CDR1 MNHEY, CDR2 SMNVEV (reference sequence). The CDR3 is 14 residues long.

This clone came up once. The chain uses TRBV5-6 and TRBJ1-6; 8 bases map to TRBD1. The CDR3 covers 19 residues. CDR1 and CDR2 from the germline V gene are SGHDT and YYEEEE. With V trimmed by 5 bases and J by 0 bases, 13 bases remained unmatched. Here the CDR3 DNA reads TGTGCCAGCAGACGAAGCAGGGGGCGCAGGGTCTCCTATAATTCACCCCTCCACTTT. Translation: CASRRSRGRRVSYNSPLHF.

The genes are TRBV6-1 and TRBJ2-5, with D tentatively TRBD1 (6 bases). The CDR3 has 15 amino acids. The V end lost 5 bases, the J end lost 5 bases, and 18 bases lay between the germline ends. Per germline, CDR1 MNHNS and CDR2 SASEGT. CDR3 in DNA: TGTGCCAGCAGTTCCCGAACAGGGTCAGAGGAGACCCAGTACTTC. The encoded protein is CASSSRTGSEETQYF.

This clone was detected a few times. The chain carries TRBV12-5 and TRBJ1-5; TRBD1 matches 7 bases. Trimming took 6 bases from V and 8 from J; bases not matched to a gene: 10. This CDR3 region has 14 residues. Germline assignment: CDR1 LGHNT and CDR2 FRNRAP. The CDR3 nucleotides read TGTGCTAGTGGCCTAGGACAGGATATCGAGCCCCAGCATTTT. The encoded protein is CASGLGQDIEPQHF. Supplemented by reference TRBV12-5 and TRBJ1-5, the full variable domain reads DARVTQTPRHKVTEMGQEVTMRCQPILGHNTVFWYRQTMMQGLELLAYFRNRAPLDDSGMPKDRFSAEMPDATLATLKIQPSEPRDSAVYFCASGLGQDIEPQHFGDGTRLSIL.

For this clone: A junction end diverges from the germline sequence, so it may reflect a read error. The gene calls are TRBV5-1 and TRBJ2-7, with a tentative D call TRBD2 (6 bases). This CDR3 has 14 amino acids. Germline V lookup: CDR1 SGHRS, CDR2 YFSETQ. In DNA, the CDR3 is TGCGCCAGCAGCTTGGGGGGTGTGGACTACGAGCAGTGCTTC. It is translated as CASSLGGVDYEQCF.

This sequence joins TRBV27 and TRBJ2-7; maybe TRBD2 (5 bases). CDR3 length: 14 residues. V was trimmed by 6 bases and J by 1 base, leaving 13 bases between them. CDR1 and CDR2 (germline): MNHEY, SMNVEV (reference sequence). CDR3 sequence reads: CASRNSGMSYEQYF. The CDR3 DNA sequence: TGTGCCAGCAGGAACTCGGGAATGTCCTACGAGCAGTACTTC.

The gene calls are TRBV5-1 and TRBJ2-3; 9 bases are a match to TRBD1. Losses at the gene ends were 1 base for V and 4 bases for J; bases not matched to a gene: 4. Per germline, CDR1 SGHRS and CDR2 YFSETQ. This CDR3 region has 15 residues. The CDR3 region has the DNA TGCGCCAGCAGCTTGCGACAGGGGGTTTCAGATACGCAGTATTTT. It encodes CASSLRQGVSDTQYF.

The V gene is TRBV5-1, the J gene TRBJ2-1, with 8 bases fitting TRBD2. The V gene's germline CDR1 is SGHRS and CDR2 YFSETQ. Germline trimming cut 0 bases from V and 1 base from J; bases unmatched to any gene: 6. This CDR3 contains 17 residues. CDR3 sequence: CASSLAPLAASYNEQFF. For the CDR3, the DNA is TGCGCCAGCAGCTTGGCCCCACTAGCGGCATCCTACAATGAGCAGTTCTTC.

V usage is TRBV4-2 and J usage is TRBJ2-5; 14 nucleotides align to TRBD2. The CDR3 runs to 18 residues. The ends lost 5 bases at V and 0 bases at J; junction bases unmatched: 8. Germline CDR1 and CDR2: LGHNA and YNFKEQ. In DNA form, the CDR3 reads TGTGCCAGCAGCGAACGGACTAGCGGGGGGCCGAACCAAGAGACCCAGTACTTC. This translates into CASSERTSGGPNQETQYF.

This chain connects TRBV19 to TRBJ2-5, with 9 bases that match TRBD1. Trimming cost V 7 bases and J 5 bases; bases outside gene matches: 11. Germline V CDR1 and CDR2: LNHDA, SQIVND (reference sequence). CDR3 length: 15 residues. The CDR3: CASTPGQGYRETQYF. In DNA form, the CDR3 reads TGTGCCAGTACCCCCGGACAGGGGTATCGGGAGACCCAGTACTTC. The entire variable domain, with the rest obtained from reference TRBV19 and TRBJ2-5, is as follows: DGGITQSPKYLFRKEGQNVTLSCEQNLNHDAMYWYRQDPGQGLRLIYYSQIVNDFQKGDIAEGYSVSREKKESFPLTVTSAQKNPTAFYLCASTPGQGYRETQYFGPGTRLLVL.

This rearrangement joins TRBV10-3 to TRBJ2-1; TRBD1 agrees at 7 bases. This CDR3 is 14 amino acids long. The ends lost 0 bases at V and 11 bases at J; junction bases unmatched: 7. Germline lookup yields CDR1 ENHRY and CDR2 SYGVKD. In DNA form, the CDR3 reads TGTGCCATCAGTGAGTCGGCTGAAGGGGGCAAGCAGTTCTTC. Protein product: CAISESAEGGKQFF.

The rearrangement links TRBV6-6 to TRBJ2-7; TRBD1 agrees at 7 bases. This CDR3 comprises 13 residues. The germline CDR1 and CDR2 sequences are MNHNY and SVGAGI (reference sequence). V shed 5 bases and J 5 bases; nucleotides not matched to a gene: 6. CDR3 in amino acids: CASSLPTGNEQYF. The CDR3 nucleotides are TGTGCCAGCAGTCTACCGACAGGGAACGAGCAGTACTTC.

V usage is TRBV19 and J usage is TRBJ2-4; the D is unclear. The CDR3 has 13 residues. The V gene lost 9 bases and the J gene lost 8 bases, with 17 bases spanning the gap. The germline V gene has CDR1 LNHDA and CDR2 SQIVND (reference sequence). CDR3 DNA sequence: TGTGCCAGCACCGACGTCGACGAGGACATTCAGTACTTC. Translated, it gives CASTDVDEDIQYF.

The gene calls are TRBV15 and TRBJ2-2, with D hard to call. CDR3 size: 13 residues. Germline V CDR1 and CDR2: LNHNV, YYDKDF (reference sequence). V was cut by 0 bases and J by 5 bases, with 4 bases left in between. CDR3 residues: CATSRDRTGELFF. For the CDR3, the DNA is TGTGCCACCAGCAGAGATAGAACCGGGGAGCTGTTTTTT. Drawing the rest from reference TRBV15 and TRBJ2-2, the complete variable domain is DAMVIQNPRYQVTQFGKPVTLSCSQTLNHNVMYWYQQKSSQAPKLLFHYYDKDFNNEADTPDNFQSRRPNTSFCFLDIRSPGLGDTAMYLCATSRDRTGELFFGEGSRLTVL.

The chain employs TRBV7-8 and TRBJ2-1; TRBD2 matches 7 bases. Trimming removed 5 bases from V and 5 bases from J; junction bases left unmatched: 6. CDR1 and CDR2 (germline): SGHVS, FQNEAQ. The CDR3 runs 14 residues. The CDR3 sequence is CASSTRLANNEQFF. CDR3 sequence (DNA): TGTGCCAGCAGCACAAGACTAGCAAACAATGAGCAGTTCTTC.

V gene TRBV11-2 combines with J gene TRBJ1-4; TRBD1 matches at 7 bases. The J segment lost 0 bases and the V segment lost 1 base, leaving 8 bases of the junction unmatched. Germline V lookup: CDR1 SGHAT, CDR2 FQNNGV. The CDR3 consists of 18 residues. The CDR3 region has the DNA TGTGCCAGCAGCTTAGGCCGGGACAGTGTAGCAACTAATGAAAAACTGTTTTTT. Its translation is CASSLGRDSVATNEKLFF.

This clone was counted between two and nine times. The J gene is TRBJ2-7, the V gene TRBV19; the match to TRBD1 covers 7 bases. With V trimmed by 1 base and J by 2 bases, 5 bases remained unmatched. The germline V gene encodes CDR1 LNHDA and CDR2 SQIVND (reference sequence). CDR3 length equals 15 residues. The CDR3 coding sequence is TGTGCCAGTAGTATAGGACAGGGTAAGACCTACGAGCAGTACTTC. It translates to CASSIGQGKTYEQYF. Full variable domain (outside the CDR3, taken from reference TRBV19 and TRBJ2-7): DGGITQSPKYLFRKEGQNVTLSCEQNLNHDAMYWYRQDPGQGLRLIYYSQIVNDFQKGDIAEGYSVSREKKESFPLTVTSAQKNPTAFYLCASSIGQGKTYEQYFGPGTRLTVT.

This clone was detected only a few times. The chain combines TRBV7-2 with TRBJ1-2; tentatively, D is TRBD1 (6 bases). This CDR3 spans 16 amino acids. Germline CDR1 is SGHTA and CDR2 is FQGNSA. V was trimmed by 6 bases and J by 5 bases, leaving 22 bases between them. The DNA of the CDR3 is TGTGCCAGCAGTTCGTGGGGGAGGGGGGACAAATATGGCTACACCTTC. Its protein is CASSSWGRGDKYGYTF.

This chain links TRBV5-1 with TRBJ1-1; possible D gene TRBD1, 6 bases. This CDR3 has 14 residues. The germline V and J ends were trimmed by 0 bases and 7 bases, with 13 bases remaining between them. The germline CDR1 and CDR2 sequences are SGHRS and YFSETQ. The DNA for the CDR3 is TGCGCCAGCAGCTTGGAAGGCAGGGGATATGAAGCTTTCTTT. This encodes CASSLEGRGYEAFF.

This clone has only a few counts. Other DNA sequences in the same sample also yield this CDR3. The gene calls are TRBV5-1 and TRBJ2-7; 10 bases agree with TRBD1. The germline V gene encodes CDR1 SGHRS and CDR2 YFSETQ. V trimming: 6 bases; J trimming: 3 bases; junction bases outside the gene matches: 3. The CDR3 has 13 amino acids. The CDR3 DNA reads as TGCGCCAGCACCCGGACAGGGGGCTACGAGCAGTACTTC. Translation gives CASTRTGGYEQYF.